A selection of T cell receptor beta chains follows, all from one sample in a study of T cell responses to AZD1222 COVID-19 vaccine. Some clones are missing from TCRdb's copy, which holds only in-frame ones; the method was immunoSEQ multiplex PCR. The repertoire includes about 140,000 clones, 89% of them detected once, and about 4.8% sits in the top ten. This sample comprised peripheral blood, obtained on day 0 of AZD1222 vaccination. The origin of the receptors is an adult in good health. Each CDR3 is given with its conserved first and last residue. The order of the fields is V gene, clone size, J gene, D gene, CDR3 protein, CDR3 DNA. A D gene is named only where the DNA matches it firmly. A row's size may be missing; if present it is once, few, many or a size class.

V gene: TRBV7-2; clone size: .; J gene: TRBJ2-7; D gene: .; CDR3 protein: CASSNRVSSYEQYF; CDR3 DNA: TGTGCCAGCAGCAACAGGGTAAGCTCCTACGAGCAGTACTTC
V gene: TRBV7-9; clone size: .; J gene: TRBJ2-1; D gene: .; CDR3 protein: CASRSSGTNLNEQFF; CDR3 DNA: TGTGCCAGCAGGTCATCCGGGACCAACCTAAATGAGCAGTTCTTC
V gene: TRBV19; clone size: .; J gene: TRBJ2-7; D gene: TRBD2; CDR3 protein: CASRPVAGGSYEQYF; CDR3 DNA: TGTGCCAGTAGGCCGGTAGCGGGGGGCTCCTACGAGCAGTACTTC
V gene: TRBV7-9; clone size: .; J gene: TRBJ1-1; D gene: TRBD1; CDR3 protein: CASSARDRHMNTEAFF; CDR3 DNA: TGTGCCAGCAGCGCCAGGGACAGACACATGAACACTGAAGCTTTCTTT
V gene: TRBV5-6; clone size: .; J gene: TRBJ1-1; D gene: .; CDR3 protein: CASGRQGTSEAFF; CDR3 DNA: TGTGCCAGCGGGCGTCAGGGTACCTCTGAAGCTTTCTTT
V gene: TRBV28; clone size: .; J gene: TRBJ1-5; D gene: .; CDR3 protein: CASTVGGQPQHF; CDR3 DNA: TGTGCCAGCACCGTTGGGGGTCAGCCCCAGCATTTT
V gene: TRBV5-5; clone size: once; J gene: TRBJ1-1; D gene: .; CDR3 protein: CASSFRRLMNTEAFF; CDR3 DNA: TGTGCCAGCAGCTTCAGACGGCTCATGAACACTGAAGCTTTCTTT
V gene: TRBV21-1; clone size: .; J gene: TRBJ2-5; D gene: .; CDR3 protein: CARTETQYF; CDR3 DNA: TGTGCCAGGACGGAGACCCAGTACTTC
V gene: TRBV3-1/TRBV3-2; clone size: .; J gene: TRBJ1-4; D gene: .; CDR3 protein: CASKAPAATNEKLFF; CDR3 DNA: TGTGCCAGCAAAGCTCCCGCCGCAACTAATGAAAAACTGTTTTTT
V gene: TRBV20-1; clone size: .; J gene: TRBJ2-2; D gene: TRBD2; CDR3 protein: CSASMGLAGGNTGELFF; CDR3 DNA: TGCAGTGCTAGTATGGGACTAGCGGGAGGGAACACCGGGGAGCTGTTTTTT
V gene: TRBV2; clone size: .; J gene: TRBJ2-5; D gene: .; CDR3 protein: CASSERGETQYF; CDR3 DNA: TGTGCCAGCAGTGAAAGGGGGGAGACCCAGTACTTC
V gene: TRBV15; clone size: .; J gene: TRBJ1-1; D gene: TRBD1; CDR3 protein: CATSKQGPMNTEAFF; CDR3 DNA: TGTGCCACCAGCAAACAGGGGCCCATGAACACTGAAGCTTTCTTT
V gene: TRBV27; clone size: few; J gene: TRBJ2-2; D gene: .; CDR3 protein: CASSSSGPGYGELFF; CDR3 DNA: TGTGCCAGCAGTAGCAGCGGCCCCGGGTACGGGGAGCTGTTTTTT
V gene: TRBV7-9; clone size: .; J gene: TRBJ1-4; D gene: .; CDR3 protein: CASSTRTYNEKLFF; CDR3 DNA: TGTGCCAGCAGCACCCGGACGTATAATGAAAAACTGTTTTTT
V gene: TRBV6-9; clone size: .; J gene: TRBJ1-2; D gene: .; CDR3 protein: CASSMGEAHGYTF; CDR3 DNA: TGTGCCAGCAGCATGGGGGAGGCCCATGGCTACACCTTC
V gene: TRBV5-8; clone size: .; J gene: TRBJ1-2; D gene: TRBD1; CDR3 protein: CASRRTGQGMGYGYTF; CDR3 DNA: TGTGCCAGCAGGAGGACGGGACAGGGGATGGGCTATGGCTACACCTTC
V gene: TRBV18; clone size: .; J gene: TRBJ1-3; D gene: .; CDR3 protein: CASSPLNSGNTIYF; CDR3 DNA: TGTGCCAGCTCACCACTGAACTCTGGAAACACCATATATTTT
V gene: TRBV10-3; clone size: .; J gene: TRBJ2-7; D gene: .; CDR3 protein: CAISGPDQVKQYF; CDR3 DNA: TGTGCCATCAGTGGACCGGACCAGGTGAAGCAGTACTTC
V gene: TRBV6-5; clone size: .; J gene: TRBJ1-4; D gene: .; CDR3 protein: CASSYSQVTTNEKLFF; CDR3 DNA: TGTGCCAGCAGTTACTCGCAGGTAACAACTAATGAAAAACTGTTTTTT
V gene: TRBV5-1; clone size: .; J gene: TRBJ2-1; D gene: TRBD2; CDR3 protein: CASSLAAGLAGLEQFF; CDR3 DNA: TGCGCCAGCAGCTTGGCCGCAGGACTAGCGGGACTTGAGCAGTTCTTC
V gene: TRBV9; clone size: .; J gene: TRBJ1-3; D gene: .; CDR3 protein: CASSVESGTIYF; CDR3 DNA: TGTGCCAGCAGCGTAGAAAGTGGCACCATATATTTT
V gene: TRBV5-1; clone size: once; J gene: TRBJ2-7; D gene: .; CDR3 protein: CASSSGAGNEQYF; CDR3 DNA: TGCGCCAGCAGCTCTGGGGCAGGGAACGAGCAGTACTTC
V gene: TRBV6-5; clone size: .; J gene: TRBJ1-5; D gene: .; CDR3 protein: CASEEGAGNQPQHF; CDR3 DNA: TGTGCCAGCGAAGAGGGCGCCGGCAATCAGCCCCAGCATTTT
V gene: TRBV5-1; clone size: few; J gene: TRBJ2-3; D gene: .; CDR3 protein: CASSPGGGDLDTQYF; CDR3 DNA: TGCGCCAGCAGCCCCGGCGGCGGGGATCTGGATACGCAGTATTTT
V gene: TRBV19; clone size: .; J gene: TRBJ1-4; D gene: .; CDR3 protein: CASSIGTGWSEKLFF; CDR3 DNA: TGTGCCAGTAGTATAGGTACAGGGTGGTCTGAAAAACTGTTTTTT
V gene: TRBV27; clone size: .; J gene: TRBJ2-7; D gene: TRBD2; CDR3 protein: CASSSGGGFYEQYF; CDR3 DNA: TGTGCCAGCAGTTCGGGGGGGGGTTTCTACGAGCAGTACTTC
V gene: TRBV28; clone size: .; J gene: TRBJ2-3; D gene: .; CDR3 protein: CASSGDSVTDTQYF; CDR3 DNA: TGTGCCAGCAGTGGCGACTCCGTCACAGATACGCAGTATTTT
V gene: TRBV5-1; clone size: few; J gene: TRBJ2-7; D gene: .; CDR3 protein: CASSRSVESEYEQYF; CDR3 DNA: TGCGCCAGCAGCCGGTCGGTGGAGTCTGAGTACGAGCAGTACTTC
V gene: TRBV6-1; clone size: .; J gene: TRBJ1-2; D gene: .; CDR3 protein: CASSDTGHYGYTF; CDR3 DNA: TGTGCCAGCAGTGATACAGGCCACTATGGCTACACCTTC
V gene: TRBV4-1; clone size: .; J gene: TRBJ1-1; D gene: .; CDR3 protein: CASSRYPEGLNTEAFF; CDR3 DNA: TGCGCCAGCAGCCGATATCCGGAGGGTCTGAACACTGAAGCTTTCTTT
V gene: TRBV27; clone size: .; J gene: TRBJ2-1; D gene: TRBD2; CDR3 protein: CASRRGGRLYNEQFF; CDR3 DNA: TGTGCCAGCAGAAGGGGCGGGAGGCTCTACAATGAGCAGTTCTTC
V gene: TRBV2; clone size: .; J gene: TRBJ2-7; D gene: .; CDR3 protein: CASSNTGGYEQYF; CDR3 DNA: TGTGCCAGCAGTAATACAGGAGGCTACGAGCAGTACTTC
V gene: TRBV28; clone size: .; J gene: TRBJ2-3; D gene: .; CDR3 protein: CASSPWTADTQYF; CDR3 DNA: TGTGCCAGCAGTCCATGGACCGCAGATACGCAGTATTTT
V gene: TRBV6-5; clone size: .; J gene: TRBJ2-1; D gene: .; CDR3 protein: CASSPAAGSYNEQFF; CDR3 DNA: TGTGCCAGCAGCCCGGCAGCGGGTTCCTACAATGAGCAGTTCTTC
V gene: TRBV25-1; clone size: .; J gene: TRBJ2-3; D gene: TRBD2; CDR3 protein: CASSRTSGSGDTQYF; CDR3 DNA: TGTGCCAGCAGTCGGACTAGCGGGAGTGGTGATACGCAGTATTTT
V gene: TRBV7-8; clone size: .; J gene: TRBJ2-3; D gene: .; CDR3 protein: CASSLALADTQYF; CDR3 DNA: TGTGCCAGCAGCTTAGCCCTAGCGGATACGCAGTATTTT
V gene: TRBV19; clone size: .; J gene: TRBJ1-5; D gene: .; CDR3 protein: CASTSSWYQPQHF; CDR3 DNA: TGTGCCAGTACCTCGTCCTGGTATCAGCCCCAGCATTTT
V gene: TRBV5-4; clone size: .; J gene: TRBJ2-5; D gene: .; CDR3 protein: CASSPVGTALQETQYF; CDR3 DNA: TGTGCCAGCAGCCCTGTAGGCACAGCCCTACAAGAGACCCAGTACTTC
V gene: TRBV30; clone size: .; J gene: TRBJ1-4; D gene: .; CDR3 protein: CAWRQKGSTNEKLFF; CDR3 DNA: TGTGCCTGGAGACAGAAGGGGTCGACTAATGAAAAACTGTTTTTT
V gene: TRBV19; clone size: once; J gene: TRBJ1-6; D gene: .; CDR3 protein: CASRLGTSNSPLHF; CDR3 DNA: TGTGCCAGTAGACTCGGGACATCGAATTCACCCCTCCACTTT
V gene: TRBV5-4; clone size: .; J gene: TRBJ2-2; D gene: .; CDR3 protein: CASSLTFGRGRAAGELFF; CDR3 DNA: TGTGCCAGCAGCTTGACGTTTGGGCGGGGCCGGGCGGCCGGGGAGCTGTTTTTT
V gene: TRBV14; clone size: once; J gene: TRBJ2-3; D gene: .; CDR3 protein: CASSRPLRTDTQYF; CDR3 DNA: TGTGCCAGCAGCCGACCCCTCCGGACAGATACGCAGTATTTT
V gene: TRBV12-3/TRBV12-4; clone size: .; J gene: TRBJ1-2; D gene: .; CDR3 protein: CASTQGSRGYTF; CDR3 DNA: TGTGCCAGCACGCAGGGGAGCCGCGGCTACACCTTC
V gene: TRBV5-6; clone size: few; J gene: TRBJ2-2; D gene: .; CDR3 protein: CASSLTRNTGELFF; CDR3 DNA: TGTGCCAGCAGCTTGACACGGAACACCGGGGAGCTGTTTTTT
V gene: TRBV27; clone size: .; J gene: TRBJ1-5; D gene: .; CDR3 protein: CASSLRGPRQPQHF; CDR3 DNA: TGTGCCAGCAGTTTGAGGGGCCCCAGGCAGCCCCAGCATTTT